This T cell receptor (beta chain) was documented in a study of shared clonotypes between healthy human individuals. Investigators divided CD4+ cells into CD45RA+ naive and CD45RA-negative memory subsets. Authors' processing steps: Junction-only sequences without quality scores came from ImmunoSEQ, so filtering differed. Method: immunoSEQ multiplex PCR; TCRdb's copy keeps in-frame clones and lacks some. V and J calls and clone size are given by that table; D and trimming were obtained from the DNA. The table includes about 2.4 million clones, more than 90% detected once. This CDR3 comprises 17 residues. CDR1 is SEHNR, CDR2 FQNEAQ, per germline (reference sequence). The V end was cut by 5 bases, the J end by 4 bases, with 23 bases between. Worth noting for this clone: Its target is unknown.

Whole-study findings and limits: It was observed that 4% to 6% of naive CD4 clonotypes were shared across a few donors.

The genes are TRBV7-9 and TRBJ1-1, with a weak D call TRBD1 (5 bases). The clonotype originates from a man between 18 and 29 years old in good health. Sequenced input: naive CD4+ T cells sorted from blood. Regarding subset: CD45RA+ positively selected. The CDR3: CASSRATAGPYGTEAFF. CDR3 coding DNA: TGTGCCAGCAGCCGCGCTACGGCAGGGCCTTACGGCACTGAAGCTTTCTTT.